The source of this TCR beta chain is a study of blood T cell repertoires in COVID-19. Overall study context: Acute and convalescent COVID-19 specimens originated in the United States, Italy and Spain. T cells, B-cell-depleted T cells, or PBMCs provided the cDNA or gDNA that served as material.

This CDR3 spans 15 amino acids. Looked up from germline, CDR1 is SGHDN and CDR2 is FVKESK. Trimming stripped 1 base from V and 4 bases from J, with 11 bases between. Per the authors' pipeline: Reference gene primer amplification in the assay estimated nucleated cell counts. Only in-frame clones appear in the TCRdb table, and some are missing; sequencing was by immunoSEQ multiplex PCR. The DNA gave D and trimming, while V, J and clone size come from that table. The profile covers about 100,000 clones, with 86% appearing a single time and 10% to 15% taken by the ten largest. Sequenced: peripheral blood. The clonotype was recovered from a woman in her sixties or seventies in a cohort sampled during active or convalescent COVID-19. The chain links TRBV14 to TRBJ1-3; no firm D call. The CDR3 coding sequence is TGTGCCAGCAGCCAAGTGACGGGAGCGGGAAACACCATATATTTT. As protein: CASSQVTGAGNTIYF.